Sequencing of this T cell receptor beta chain was carried out in a study of siplizumab effects on memory and regulatory T cells. Germline loops: CDR1 SGHNT, CDR2 YYREEE (reference sequence). The J segment lost 4 bases and the V segment lost 3 bases, leaving 2 bases of the junction unmatched. The CDR3 length is 13 residues. Clones were read by immunoSEQ multiplex PCR, and TCRdb kept only the in-frame ones, dropping some. The sample contains about 69,000 clones, around nine tenths of which appear only once. The chain employs TRBV5-4 and TRBJ1-2; TRBD1 agrees at 8 bases. The sample was Tregs sorted from blood. This TCR was recovered from a human donor in good health. CDR3 residues: CASSYDRGYGYTF. The DNA of the CDR3 is TGTGCCAGCAGCTATGACAGGGGCTATGGCTACACCTTC.